The 24 T cell receptor beta chains below were found in one sample sequenced in a study of T cells in Graves' hyperthyroidism and ophthalmopathy. Amplification of TCR beta CDR3 regions used RNA as the template. In the first-round RT-PCR of the TCR CDR3, the HTBI primer set was used. TCRdb itself ran the multiplex PCR reads through MiXCR, one entry per CDR3 protein. The sample comprises around 600,000 distinct CDR3 sequences, 15% to 20% of which are singletons, and around 3.5% rests with the top ten. Material: blood. These receptors all stem from a woman aged 35 to 49 with Graves' ophthalmopathy.

Comments on this clonotype: A single base separates this from a much larger clone, so it may be a read error. The J gene is TRBJ2-7, the V gene TRBV11-2, with D possibly TRBD1 on 5 matching bases. CDR1 is SGHAT, CDR2 FQNNGV, per germline. V was cut by 7 bases and J by 4 bases, with 20 bases left in between. The CDR3 totals 15 residues. The CDR3 DNA reads TGTGCCAGCACTCGGGCTTCCAGGACACAATACGAGCAGTACTTC. Residues: CASTRASRTQYEQYF.

Ten or more counts support this clonotype. The V gene is TRBV2, the J gene TRBJ1-6; D not resolved. The CDR3 runs to 16 residues. Deletions cut 2 bases from V and 5 bases from J, with 13 bases between. The germline V gene has CDR1 SNHLY and CDR2 FYNNEI. In nucleotides, the CDR3 is TGTGCCAGCAGTGAACGGGTCCCTCATGATAATTCACCCCTCCACTTT. This sequence encodes CASSERVPHDNSPLHF.

This clonotype was found a few times. A read error may explain this, as a much larger clone is one base away. The chain has TRBV11-1 and TRBJ2-5; D unclear. Germline values: CDR1 SGHAT, CDR2 FQDESV (reference sequence). There are 16 residues in the CDR3. CDR3 in amino acids: CANSLGVRSVEETQYF. CDR3 bases: TGTGCCAACAGCTTAGGCGTCAGGTCGGTAGAAGAGACCCAGTACTTC.

This clonotype showed up many times. The rearrangement uses TRBV29-1 and TRBJ2-1; 14 positions agree with TRBD2. V lost 4 bases to trimming and J lost 10 bases; unmatched junction nucleotides: 9. The CDR3 length is 15 residues. The V gene's germline CDR1 is SQVTM and CDR2 ANQGSEA. The CDR3 DNA reads TGCAGCGTTGCCGGCGGACTAGCGGGGGGACGAGAGCAGTTCTTC. The encoded protein is CSVAGGLAGGREQFF.

At least ten counts were recorded for this clonotype. The V call is TRBV6-1, the J call TRBJ2-7; 7 bases align to TRBD1. CDR3 length: 16 amino acids. V lost 4 bases and J lost 0; bases outside the gene matches: 9. Germline assignment: CDR1 MNHNS and CDR2 SASEGT. The CDR3 sequence is CASSVYRGQSSYEQYF. The CDR3 DNA sequence: TGTGCCAGCAGTGTCTACAGGGGCCAAAGCTCCTACGAGCAGTACTTC.

This clonotype was seen at least ten times. The chain employs TRBV30 and TRBJ2-1; a possible D gene is TRBD2 (7 bases). The CDR3 sequence is 14 residues long. Trimming shortened V by 2 bases and J by 4 bases, and 12 bases separated the two germline ends. Germline V lookup: CDR1 GTSNPN, CDR2 SVGIG (reference sequence). In DNA, the CDR3 is TGTGCCTGGAGTAGGGGGGGTGGGTACAATGAGCAGTTCTTC. It specifies CAWSRGGGYNEQFF.

This clonotype has ten or more counts. The CDR3 sequence: CASSFRGGEHGYTF. DNA of the CDR3: TGTGCCAGCAGTTTCCGGGGGGGGGAGCATGGCTACACCTTC. The chain links TRBV28 to TRBJ1-2; tentative D call: TRBD1 (5 bases). Deletions cut 3 bases from V and 6 bases from J, with 14 bases between. Germline-derived CDR1 and CDR2 are MDHEN and SYDVKM. The CDR3 consists of 14 residues.

There are many counts of this clonotype. The chain carries TRBV13 and TRBJ2-1; TRBD2 might be the D (6 bases). V lost 6 bases to trimming and J lost 8 bases, with 17 bases between them. The CDR3 has 14 residues. Germline V gene sequence: CDR1 PRHDT, CDR2 FYEKMQ (reference sequence). In DNA, the CDR3 is TGTGCCAGCAGATGGCGGGGTCTCGACGATGAGCAGTTCTTC. Translation gives CASRWRGLDDEQFF.

This chain uses TRBV19 with TRBJ1-6; D unresolved. The CDR3 runs 15 residues. V was trimmed by 7 bases and J by 0 bases, leaving 10 bases between them. Germline V gene lookup returns CDR1 LNHDA and CDR2 SQIVND (reference sequence). The CDR3 DNA is TGTGCCAGTACCCTGATGAGCTCCTATAATTCACCCCTCCACTTT. The encoded protein is CASTLMSSYNSPLHF.

This clonotype was observed a few times. The chain joins TRBV29-1 to TRBJ1-4; the match to TRBD1 covers 7 bases. CDR1 is SQVTM and CDR2 is ANQGSEA in the germline V gene. V dropped 6 bases and J dropped 7; count of bases not matched to a gene: 5. CDR3 length equals 12 residues. The CDR3 loop is CSVQGSGEKLFF. As DNA, the CDR3 is TGCAGCGTACAGGGGTCGGGTGAAAAACTGTTTTTT.

The table lists this clonotype with many counts. This rearrangement joins TRBV11-2 to TRBJ1-3, with 8 bases lining up with TRBD1. CDR1 SGHAT and CDR2 FQNNGV come from the germline V gene. The CDR3 is made up of 16 amino acids. After removal of 4 bases from V and 8 bases from J, the junction contained 13 bases not matched to a gene. The CDR3 DNA reads TGTGCCAGCAGCTCCCCCCCCCCACCGACAGGGGACACCATATATTTT. As protein: CASSSPPPPTGDTIYF.

The rearrangement joins TRBV10-3 to TRBJ2-1; no clear D gene. The CDR3 has 13 amino acids. V lost 5 bases to trimming and J lost 0 bases, with 5 bases between them. Germline assignment: CDR1 ENHRY and CDR2 SYGVKD. The CDR3 nucleotides read TGTGCCATCAGTCACGACTCCTACAATGAGCAGTTCTTC. Protein sequence: CAISHDSYNEQFF.

Ten or more counts support this clonotype. This chain uses TRBV5-1 with TRBJ2-5; the D gene is possibly TRBD2 (5 bases). V was trimmed by 2 bases and J by 0 bases, leaving 14 bases between them. The CDR3 runs to 16 residues. The germline gives CDR1 SGHRS, CDR2 YFSETQ. In DNA form, the CDR3 reads TGCGCCAGCAGCTTATCCGGGGAACCGTACCAAGAGACCCAGTACTTC. Encoded protein: CASSLSGEPYQETQYF.

The chain recombines TRBV28 with TRBJ2-5; possibly TRBD2 for D (6 bases). Germline V gene data show CDR1 as MDHEN and CDR2 as SYDVKM. This CDR3 region has 16 residues. V lost 7 bases, J lost 2 bases, and 20 bases lay in between. The chain's CDR3 is CASTQPPPSEQETQYF. The CDR3 coding sequence is TGTGCCAGCACCCAACCCCCCCCTAGCGAGCAAGAGACCCAGTACTTC.

This chain links TRBV27 with TRBJ2-3, with 8 positions matching TRBD1. Germline V gene lookup returns CDR1 MNHEY and CDR2 SMNVEV (reference sequence). Trimming at V came to 6 bases and at J to 1 base, leaving 18 bases not matched to a gene. The CDR3 extends over 19 amino acids. The CDR3 here is CASRVDRAYLQGGTDTQYF. CDR3 coding DNA: TGTGCCAGCAGGGTGGACAGGGCGTACCTTCAGGGGGGCACAGATACGCAGTATTTT.

This clonotype was seen more than once but under ten times. The chain joins TRBV3-1 to TRBJ2-3, with TRBD2 matching 12 bases. Germline V gene data show CDR1 as LGHDT and CDR2 as YNNKEL (reference sequence). The V gene end was trimmed by 2 bases and the J gene end by 2 bases; junction bases not matched to a gene: 8. The CDR3 runs to 18 residues. In DNA form, the CDR3 reads TGTGCCAGCAGCCAACCCACCACTAGCGGGGGGACCACAGATACGCAGTATTTT. Its translation: CASSQPTTSGGTTDTQYF.

This clonotype occurred a few times. The V and J genes are TRBV20-1 and TRBJ1-1; TRBD1 aligns across 7 bases. The junction had 9 bases not matched to a gene; V was cut back by 1 base and J by 4 bases. This CDR3 spans 15 amino acids. Germline assignment: CDR1 DFQATT and CDR2 SNEGSKA (reference sequence). The CDR3 here is CSARGTTGRSTEAFF. In DNA, the CDR3 is TGCAGTGCTAGAGGGACGACAGGGAGAAGCACTGAAGCTTTCTTT.

This rearrangement joins TRBV19 to TRBJ2-3, with 13 positions matching TRBD2. The CDR3 has 15 residues. Germline loops: CDR1 LNHDA, CDR2 SQIVND (reference sequence). Trimming removed 5 bases from V and 7 bases from J; junction bases left unmatched: 6. The CDR3 reads CASSVRLAGGNTQYF. CDR3 DNA sequence: TGTGCCAGTAGTGTGAGACTAGCGGGAGGAAATACGCAGTATTTT. The variable domain in full, completed from reference TRBV19 and TRBJ2-3, reads DGGITQSPKYLFRKEGQNVTLSCEQNLNHDAMYWYRQDPGQGLRLIYYSQIVNDFQKGDIAEGYSVSREKKESFPLTVTSAQKNPTAFYLCASSVRLAGGNTQYFGPGTRLTVL.

This clonotype occurred many times. The V call is TRBV11-2, the J call TRBJ1-1, with D unclear. Germline V gene lookup returns CDR1 SGHAT and CDR2 FQNNGV. The CDR3 length is 15 residues. V was trimmed by 0 bases and J by 10 bases, leaving 18 bases between them. The CDR3 loop is CASSLERLGGRGAFF. The CDR3 DNA reads TGTGCCAGCAGCTTAGAGCGGCTAGGTGGCCGAGGAGCTTTCTTT.

The chain couples TRBV7-3 to TRBJ2-1; D gene unclear. Germline-derived CDR1 and CDR2 are SGHTA and FQGTGA. The CDR3 loop spans 15 amino acids. V lost 1 base, J lost 6 bases, and 13 bases lay in between. The CDR3 reads CASSLIPDRSNEQFF. The CDR3 region has the DNA TGTGCCAGCAGCTTAATCCCAGACCGAAGCAATGAGCAGTTCTTC. The complete variable domain, with remaining parts taken from reference TRBV7-3 and TRBJ2-1, reads GAGVSQTPSNKVTEKGKYVELRCDPISGHTALYWYRQSLGQGPEFLIYFQGTGAADDSGLPNDRFFAVRPEGSVSTLKIQRTERGDSAVYLCASSLIPDRSNEQFFGPGTRLTVL.

This clonotype was found a few times. V and J are TRBV7-9 and TRBJ2-3; 10 bases line up with TRBD2. The germline V gene has CDR1 SEHNR and CDR2 FQNEAQ (reference sequence). After removal of 3 bases from V and 5 bases from J, the junction contained 5 bases not matched to a gene. The CDR3 is 15 amino acids. The CDR3 spells CASSLGLAREDTQYF. CDR3 nucleotides: TGTGCCAGCAGCTTGGGACTAGCGAGGGAAGATACGCAGTATTTT.

The J gene is TRBJ2-6, the V gene TRBV7-2; maybe TRBD1 (5 bases). The germline CDR1 and CDR2 sequences are SGHTA and FQGNSA. The CDR3 spans 17 residues. The V end was cut by 11 bases, the J end by 0 bases, with 20 bases between. In DNA, the CDR3 is TGTGCCGGAGACGTAAGACAGAGTTACTCTGGGGCCAACGTCCTGACTTTC. Translating gives CAGDVRQSYSGANVLTF.

This clonotype has more than one count but fewer than ten. J is TRBJ2-7 and V is TRBV6-1; the D call may be TRBD1 or TRBD2 (5 bases each). The CDR3 loop spans 14 amino acids. V lost 4 bases and J 2 bases, leaving 12 bases between the germline ends. CDR1 and CDR2 from the germline V gene are MNHNS and SASEGT. The CDR3: CASSGRDGPYEQYF. CDR3 sequence (DNA): TGTGCCAGCAGTGGCCGGGACGGTCCCTACGAGCAGTACTTC.

This clonotype occurred a few times. This rearrangement joins TRBV27 to TRBJ2-1, with 8 bases identical to TRBD1. Trimming at V came to 6 bases and at J to 2 bases, leaving 12 bases not matched to a gene. The CDR3 sequence is 17 residues long. Germline CDR1 MNHEY, CDR2 SMNVEV (reference sequence). CDR3 residues: CASRGLRQGFAYNEQFF. CDR3 nucleotides: TGTGCCAGCAGGGGCCTAAGACAGGGGTTCGCCTACAATGAGCAGTTCTTC.